A single sample gave rise to the 10 T cell receptor beta chains below, sequenced in a study of blood T cell repertoires in COVID-19. Some clones are missing from TCRdb's copy, which holds only in-frame ones; the method was immunoSEQ multiplex PCR. Among roughly 300,000 clones listed, approximately 85% were seen once. Sequenced sample: peripheral blood. These receptors were taken from a human donor in a cohort sampled during active COVID-19.

V is TRBV6-5 and J is TRBJ2-1, with 7 bases matching TRBD1. CDR1 and CDR2 from the germline V gene are MNHEY and SVGAGI. There are 13 residues in the CDR3. J gave up 5 bases and V 6 bases, and 4 bases lay outside the gene matches. CDR3 residues: CASSSDRDNEQFF. As DNA, the CDR3 is TGTGCCAGCAGCTCCGACAGGGACAATGAGCAGTTCTTC.

The chain joins TRBV29-1 to TRBJ1-1; D perhaps matches TRBD1 (5 bases). The CDR3 extends over 12 amino acids. V lost 6 bases, J lost 5 bases, and 13 bases lay in between. The V gene's germline CDR1 is SQVTM and CDR2 ANQGSEA. CDR3 sequence: CSVGGAGTEAFF. The DNA of the CDR3 is TGCAGCGTGGGAGGGGCCGGTACTGAAGCTTTCTTT.

This chain connects TRBV12-3 or TRBV12-4 to TRBJ1-1; unclear D gene. The CDR3 contains 13 residues. The V and J ends lost 2 bases and 1 base respectively, with 5 bases between them. The CDR3 spells CASSLYGNTEAFF. DNA of the CDR3: TGTGCCAGCAGTTTATACGGGAACACTGAAGCTTTCTTT.

The chain carries TRBV20-1 and TRBJ1-1, with D uncertain. This CDR3 region has 11 residues. With 5 bases removed from V and 1 base from J, the gap between germline ends came to 5 bases. CDR1 is DFQATT, CDR2 SNEGSKA, per germline (reference sequence). The CDR3 reads CSAVRNTEAFF. For the CDR3, the DNA is TGCAGTGCTGTCAGGAACACTGAAGCTTTCTTT.

This clone was counted only a few times. The rearrangement joins TRBV6-5 to TRBJ2-7, with 7 bases matching TRBD1. V shed 7 bases and J 4 bases; nucleotides not matched to a gene: 13. The CDR3 extends over 15 amino acids. Germline V gene lookup returns CDR1 MNHEY and CDR2 SVGAGI. CDR3 coding DNA: TGTGCCAGCACAAATGGGACAGTCGGCCGATACGAGCAGTACTTC. This codes for CASTNGTVGRYEQYF.

V gene TRBV6-1 combines with J gene TRBJ2-7; 8 bases align to TRBD1. Germline lookup yields CDR1 MNHNS and CDR2 SASEGT. This CDR3 is built from 16 residues. J was trimmed by 2 bases and V by 4 bases; bases with no gene match: 10. DNA of the CDR3: TGTGCCAGCAGTGGAATGACAGGGGAGTTCACCTACGAGCAGTACTTC. It translates to CASSGMTGEFTYEQYF.

With regard to this clone: Other DNA sequences of this sample code for an identical CDR3. The CDR3 sequence: CAWSVQGNQPQHF. CDR3 nucleotides: TGTGCCTGGAGTGTGCAGGGTAATCAGCCCCAGCATTTT. This chain uses TRBV30 with TRBJ1-5, with a possible D match to TRBD1 (5 bases). V dropped 0 bases and J dropped 4 bases, with 7 bases sitting between them. The CDR3 is 13 residues long. Germline-derived CDR1 and CDR2 are GTSNPN and SVGIG (reference sequence).

The chain has TRBV5-1 and TRBJ2-3; no firm D call. From germline, CDR1 is SGHRS and CDR2 YFSETQ. Trimming took 5 bases from V and 0 from J, leaving 10 bases between them. The CDR3 length is 14 residues. The CDR3 coding sequence is TGCGCCAGCAGTTCAGCGACTAGCACAGATACGCAGTATTTT. Amino acids: CASSSATSTDTQYF.

The J gene is TRBJ2-1, the V gene TRBV2; 7 bases are shared with TRBD2. The CDR3 is made up of 15 amino acids. The germline CDR1 and CDR2 sequences are SNHLY and FYNNEI. Trimming cost V 5 bases and J 7 bases; bases outside gene matches: 11. The CDR3 DNA sequence: TGTGCCAGCAGTTTCCTAGCGGTAGGCGTAAATGAGCAGTTCTTC. This codes for CASSFLAVGVNEQFF.

The chain carries TRBV19 and TRBJ1-1; 7 bases line up with TRBD1. Trimming removed 2 bases from V and 1 base from J; junction bases left unmatched: 1. In germline, CDR1 is LNHDA, CDR2 SQIVND (reference sequence). CDR3 length equals 14 residues. The CDR3 sequence is CASSIWTGNTEAFF. Here the CDR3 DNA reads TGTGCCAGTAGTATATGGACAGGGAACACTGAAGCTTTCTTT. The full variable domain, its missing parts supplied by reference TRBV19 and TRBJ1-1, is DGGITQSPKYLFRKEGQNVTLSCEQNLNHDAMYWYRQDPGQGLRLIYYSQIVNDFQKGDIAEGYSVSREKKESFPLTVTSAQKNPTAFYLCASSIWTGNTEAFFGQGTRLTVV.